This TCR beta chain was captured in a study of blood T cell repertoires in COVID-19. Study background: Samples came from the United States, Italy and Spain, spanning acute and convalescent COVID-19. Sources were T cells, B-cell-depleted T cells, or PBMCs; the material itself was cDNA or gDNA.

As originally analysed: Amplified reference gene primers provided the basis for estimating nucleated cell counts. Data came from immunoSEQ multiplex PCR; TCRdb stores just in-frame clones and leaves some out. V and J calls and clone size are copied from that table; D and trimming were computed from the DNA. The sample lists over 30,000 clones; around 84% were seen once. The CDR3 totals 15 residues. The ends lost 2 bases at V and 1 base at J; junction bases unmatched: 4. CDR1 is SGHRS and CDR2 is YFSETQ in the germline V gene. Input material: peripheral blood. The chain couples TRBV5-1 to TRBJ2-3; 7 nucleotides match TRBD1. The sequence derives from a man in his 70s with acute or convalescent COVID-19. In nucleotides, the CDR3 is TGCGCCAGCAGCTTACAGGGGACAGGCACAGATACGCAGTATTTT. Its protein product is CASSLQGTGTDTQYF.